The rows below give T cell receptor beta chains drawn from one sample of a study of cytomegalovirus exposure and HLA in healthy donors. Generated by immunoSEQ multiplex PCR, the TCRdb table keeps only in-frame clones and is missing some. This table has 120,000 or so clones, 75% appearing once. The source material was PBMCs. These receptors all come from a woman between 40 and 55 years old in good health and CMV-seropositive. Both conserved end residues are part of each CDR3. The D gene is left open where the match is weak. A clone size is listed for some rows: how often the clone was seen (once, few, many), or a class if it is expanded.

clone_size | d_call | j_call | v_call | cdr3_aa
. | TRBD1 | TRBJ2-7 | TRBV19 | CASSPRTGFYEQYF
. | . | TRBJ2-3 | TRBV6-1 | CASSEEGSFNTDTQYF
. | TRBD1 | TRBJ1-2 | TRBV7-7 | CASSSPTGGYGYTF
. | TRBD1 | TRBJ2-7 | TRBV19 | CATWGQDPREQYF
few | . | TRBJ1-3 | TRBV2 | CASSEQGTRSGNTIYF
. | TRBD2 | TRBJ2-1 | TRBV27 | CASSPTGTSGNEQFF
. | TRBD2 | TRBJ2-7 | TRBV2 | CASRGAGGYEQYF
. | . | . | TRBV4-3 | CASSQDRRPRYEQYF
. | TRBD1 | TRBJ1-1 | TRBV5-4 | CASSFTGGLTEAFF
few | TRBD2 | TRBJ2-1 | TRBV7-2 | CASSLATTSRHEQFF
once | TRBD1 | TRBJ2-6 | TRBV19 | CASRGQGVSGANVLTF
. | TRBD1 | TRBJ2-2 | TRBV5-1 | CASSVVTGGDTGELFF
few | TRBD2 | TRBJ2-5 | TRBV29-1 | CSATSGGETQYF
. | . | TRBJ2-2 | TRBV5-6 | CASSLLRGETGELFF
. | TRBD1 | TRBJ1-2 | TRBV29-1 | CSARDSEHYGYTF
. | TRBD1 | TRBJ2-3 | TRBV30 | CAWSVDRGITDTQYF
. | . | TRBJ1-4 | TRBV5-6 | CASSLMEYNEKLFF
. | . | TRBJ2-1 | TRBV30 | CAWSVGVGYNEQFF
. | . | TRBJ1-2 | TRBV30 | CAWSAGYGYTF
. | . | TRBJ2-5 | TRBV5-1 | CASSDPQGAETQYF
. | . | TRBJ1-5 | TRBV9 | CASSVYGGSNQPQHF
. | . | TRBJ1-1 | TRBV27 | CASSLYQGRSNTEAFF
few | . | TRBJ1-6 | TRBV5-5 | CASRPAGSYNSPLHF
. | TRBD1 | TRBJ1-3 | TRBV6-5 | CASSDTGGSGNTIYF
. | TRBD1 | TRBJ2-5 | TRBV10-3 | CAISDQGQGETQYF
. | TRBD1 | TRBJ1-1 | TRBV28 | CASSSTGYNTEAFF
. | . | TRBJ1-2 | TRBV7-6 | CASSATGRGGYTF
. | . | TRBJ1-2 | TRBV6-5 | CASSYFKTGFYGYTF
. | TRBD1 | TRBJ2-7 | TRBV5-4 | CASSWGTGAYEQYF
once | . | TRBJ1-4 | TRBV6-6 | CASSYTGTREKLFF
. | TRBD2 | TRBJ2-7 | TRBV5-1 | CASSDPPRGGREYEQYF
once | TRBD1 | TRBJ2-2 | TRBV18 | CASSPRTGSNTGELFF
. | TRBD1 | TRBJ2-7 | TRBV7-9 | CASSEQGPTYEQYF
. | TRBD1 | TRBJ2-3 | TRBV4-3 | CASSQGGQATDTQYF
once | TRBD1 | TRBJ1-4 | TRBV6-6 | CASWTGLGEKLFF
. | . | TRBJ2-5 | TRBV7-2 | CASSLVSGQETQYF
. | . | TRBJ2-1 | TRBV11-2 | CASSLSDEQFF
. | TRBD1 | TRBJ1-1 | TRBV13 | CASSVGQPNTEAFF
. | . | TRBJ1-2 | TRBV19 | CASSNGRDYGYTF
. | . | TRBJ1-5 | TRBV11-2 | CASSRSSGGVPPQPQHF
. | . | TRBJ2-2 | TRBV11-3 | CASSSQTGELFF
. | . | TRBJ2-7 | TRBV6-1 | CASSDRTPSPYEQYF
. | . | TRBJ2-2 | TRBV4-1 | CASSPSENTGELFF
. | . | TRBJ2-1 | TRBV27 | CASSTGTGLYNEQFF
. | . | TRBJ2-2 | TRBV28 | CASSFLAQNTGELFF
. | TRBD2 | TRBJ2-3 | TRBV7-9 | CASSFRGSGLGDTQYF
. | TRBD1 | TRBJ1-5 | TRBV28 | CASSFVSAGGNQPQHF
few | . | TRBJ2-3 | TRBV9 | CASSPRGGSADTQYF
. | TRBD2 | TRBJ2-1 | TRBV6-5 | CASSSLAGSNEQFF
. | . | TRBJ2-3 | TRBV28 | CASSLSDTRTDTQYF
. | . | TRBJ1-2 | TRBV27 | CASSGAYYGYTF
once | . | TRBJ2-2 | TRBV28 | CASHDRSNTGELFF
. | . | TRBJ2-2 | TRBV7-9 | CASSDQGREAGELFF
. | . | TRBJ1-1 | TRBV28 | CASRPDRSNTEAFF
. | . | TRBJ2-5 | TRBV10-3 | CAISRSGQETQYF
. | . | TRBJ1-1 | TRBV6-5 | CASSYSMRNTEAFF
. | . | TRBJ1-5 | TRBV6-5 | CASSQSGGINRPQHF
. | TRBD1 | TRBJ1-5 | TRBV28 | CASRLGQLQPQHF
. | TRBD1 | TRBJ2-7 | TRBV5-1 | CASSARQGSYEQYF
. | TRBD1 | TRBJ2-2 | TRBV29-1 | CSATGQGGRTGELFF